This T cell receptor beta chain originates from a study of blood T cell repertoires in COVID-19. In the study overall: The origin of the acute and convalescent COVID-19 samples was the United States, Italy and Spain. Sources were T cells, B-cell-depleted T cells, or PBMCs; the material itself was cDNA or gDNA.

Germline V gene lookup returns CDR1 LGHDT and CDR2 YNNKEL (reference sequence). The CDR3 is 17 residues long. V lost 1 base to trimming and J lost 3 bases; unmatched junction nucleotides: 9. Participant-given clinical history determined each cohort assignment. In the authors' workflow: Amplification from reference gene primers served as the basis for estimated nucleated cell counts. The method was immunoSEQ multiplex PCR; TCRdb's version includes in-frame clones alone and lacks a portion of them. Clone size and the V and J calls come from that table; the DNA yielded D and trimming. The profile covers approximately 400,000 clones, with 87% appearing a single time and around 1.3% taken by the ten largest.

This chain joins TRBV3-1 (or the pseudogene TRBV3-2) and TRBJ2-5; TRBD1 aligns across 9 bases. Sample: PBMCs or T cells enriched from blood (not recorded which). The receptor was derived from a man aged 25-45 years who had recovered from COVID-19. The CDR3 is CASSQANPGQGEETQYF. The CDR3 nucleotides are TGTGCCAGCAGCCAAGCGAACCCGGGACAGGGAGAAGAGACCCAGTACTTC.